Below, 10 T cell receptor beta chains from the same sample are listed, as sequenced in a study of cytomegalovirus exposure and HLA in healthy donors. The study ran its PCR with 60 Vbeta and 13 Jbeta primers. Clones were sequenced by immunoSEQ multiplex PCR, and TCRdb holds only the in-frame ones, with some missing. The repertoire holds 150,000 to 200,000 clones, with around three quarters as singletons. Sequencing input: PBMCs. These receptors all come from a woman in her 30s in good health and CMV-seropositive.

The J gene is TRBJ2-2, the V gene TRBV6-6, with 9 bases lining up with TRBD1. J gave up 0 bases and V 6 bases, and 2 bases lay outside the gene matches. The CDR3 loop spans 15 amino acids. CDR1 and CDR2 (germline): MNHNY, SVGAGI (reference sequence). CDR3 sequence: CASSRQGANTGELFF. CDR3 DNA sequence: TGTGCCAGCAGCCGACAGGGGGCGAACACCGGGGAGCTGTTTTTT.

The CDR3 loop reads CASRRTGGYEQYF. The CDR3 nucleotides are TGCGCCAGCAGGAGGACAGGGGGCTACGAGCAGTACTTC. The J gene is TRBJ2-5, the V gene TRBV5-1; 10 nucleotides agree with TRBD1. Matching the DNA end better, TRBJ2-7 makes the J call doubtful. The CDR3 runs 13 residues. CDR1 is SGHRS and CDR2 is YFSETQ in the germline V gene.

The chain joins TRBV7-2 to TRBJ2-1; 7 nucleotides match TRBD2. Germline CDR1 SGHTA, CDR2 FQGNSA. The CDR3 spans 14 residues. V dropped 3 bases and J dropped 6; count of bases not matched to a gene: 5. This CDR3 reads CASSFSSGVNEQFF. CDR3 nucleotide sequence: TGTGCCAGCAGCTTCTCGAGCGGGGTCAATGAGCAGTTCTTC.

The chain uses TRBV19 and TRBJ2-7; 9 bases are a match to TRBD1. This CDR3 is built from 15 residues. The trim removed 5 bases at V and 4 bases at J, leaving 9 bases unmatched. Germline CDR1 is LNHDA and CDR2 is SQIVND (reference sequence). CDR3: CASSARTGVFYEQYF. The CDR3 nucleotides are TGTGCCAGTAGTGCGCGGACAGGGGTTTTTTACGAGCAGTACTTC.

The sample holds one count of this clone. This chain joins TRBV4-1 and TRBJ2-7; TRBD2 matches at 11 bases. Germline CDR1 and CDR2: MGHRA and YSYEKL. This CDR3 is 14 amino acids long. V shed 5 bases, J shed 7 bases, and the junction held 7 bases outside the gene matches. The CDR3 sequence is CASSSLAGAEEQYF. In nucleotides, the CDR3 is TGCGCCAGCAGCTCACTAGCGGGAGCCGAGGAGCAGTACTTC.

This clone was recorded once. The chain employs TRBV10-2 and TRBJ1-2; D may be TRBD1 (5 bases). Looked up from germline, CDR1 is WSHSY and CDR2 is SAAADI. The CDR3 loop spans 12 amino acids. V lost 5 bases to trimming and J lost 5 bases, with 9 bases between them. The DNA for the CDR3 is TGCGCCAGCAGTCAACAGGAGTATGGCTACACCTTC. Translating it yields CASSQQEYGYTF.

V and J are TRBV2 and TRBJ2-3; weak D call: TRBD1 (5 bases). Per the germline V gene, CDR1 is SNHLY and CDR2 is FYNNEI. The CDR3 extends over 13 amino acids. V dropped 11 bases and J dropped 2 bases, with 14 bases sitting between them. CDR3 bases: TGTGCCCCAGGGTTGGAATCCACAGATACGCAGTATTTT. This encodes CAPGLESTDTQYF.

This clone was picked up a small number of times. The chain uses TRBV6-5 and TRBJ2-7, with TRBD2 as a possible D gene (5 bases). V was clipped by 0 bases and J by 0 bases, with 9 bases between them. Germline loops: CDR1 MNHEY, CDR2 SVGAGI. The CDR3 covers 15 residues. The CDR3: CASSYSSAYSYEQYF. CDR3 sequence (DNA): TGTGCCAGCAGTTACTCTAGCGCGTACTCCTACGAGCAGTACTTC.

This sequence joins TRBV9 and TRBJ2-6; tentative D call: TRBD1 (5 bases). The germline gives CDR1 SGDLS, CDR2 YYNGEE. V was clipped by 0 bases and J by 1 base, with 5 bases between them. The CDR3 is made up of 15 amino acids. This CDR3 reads CASSVEGSGANVLTF. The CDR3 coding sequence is TGTGCCAGCAGCGTAGAGGGGTCTGGGGCCAACGTCCTGACTTTC.

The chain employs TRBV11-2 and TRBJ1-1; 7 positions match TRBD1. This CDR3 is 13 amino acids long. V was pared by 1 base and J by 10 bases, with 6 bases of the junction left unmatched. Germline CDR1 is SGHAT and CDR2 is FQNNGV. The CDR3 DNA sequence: TGTGCCAGCAGCTTAGTTCCGACAGGGCGAGCTTTCTTT. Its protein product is CASSLVPTGRAFF. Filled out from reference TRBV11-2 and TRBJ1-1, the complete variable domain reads EAGVAQSPRYKIIEKRQSVAFWCNPISGHATLYWYQQILGQGPKLLIQFQNNGVVDDSQLPKDRFSAERLKGVDSTLKIQPAKLEDSAVYLCASSLVPTGRAFFGQGTRLTVV.